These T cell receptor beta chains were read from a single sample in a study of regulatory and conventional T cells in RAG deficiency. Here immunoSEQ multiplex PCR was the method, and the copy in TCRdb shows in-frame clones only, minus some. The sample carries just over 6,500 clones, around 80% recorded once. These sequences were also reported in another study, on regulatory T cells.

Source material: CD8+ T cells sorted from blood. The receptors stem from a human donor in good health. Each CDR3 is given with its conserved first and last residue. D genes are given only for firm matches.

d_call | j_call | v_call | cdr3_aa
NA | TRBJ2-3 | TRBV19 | CASTRGDTQYF
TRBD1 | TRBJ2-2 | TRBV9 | CASSGNDRGVNTGELFF
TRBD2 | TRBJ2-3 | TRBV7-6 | CASSLEPGLAGALGSTDTQYF
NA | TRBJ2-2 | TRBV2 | CASIPPNGGLAGELFF
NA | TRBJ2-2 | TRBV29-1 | CSVDSANTGELFF
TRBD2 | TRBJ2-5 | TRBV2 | CASSAHSGGSQETQYF
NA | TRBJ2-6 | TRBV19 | CASSVPVSGANVLTF
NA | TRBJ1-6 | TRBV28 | CASRSGTENSPLHF
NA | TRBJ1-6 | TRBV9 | CASSASNSPLHF
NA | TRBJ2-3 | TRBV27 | CASSFGGVTDTQYF
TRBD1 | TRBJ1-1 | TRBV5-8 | CASRRQGTVTEAFF
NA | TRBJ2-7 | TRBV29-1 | CSVTRGGEQYF
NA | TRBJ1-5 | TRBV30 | CAWSVSSRGNQPQHF
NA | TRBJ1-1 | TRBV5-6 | CASSPQRVGATEAFF
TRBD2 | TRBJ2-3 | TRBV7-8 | CASSLELAGYTDTQYF
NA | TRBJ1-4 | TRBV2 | CASSPGGGNEKLFF
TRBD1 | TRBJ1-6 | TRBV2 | CASRAPGQHINSPLHF
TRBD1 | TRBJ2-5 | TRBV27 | CASSPGGQGAWETQYF
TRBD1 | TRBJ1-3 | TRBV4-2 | CASSSLTGVAGNTIYF
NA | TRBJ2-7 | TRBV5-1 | CASSLAGAGVSYEQYF
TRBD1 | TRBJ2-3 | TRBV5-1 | CASSSGQGLDTQYF
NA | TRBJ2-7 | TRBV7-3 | CASSPGLGYEQYF
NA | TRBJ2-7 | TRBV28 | CASRSFNEQYF
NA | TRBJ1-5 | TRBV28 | CASSPLGASYSNQPQHF
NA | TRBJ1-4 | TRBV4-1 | CASSQDTGSRIGKLFF
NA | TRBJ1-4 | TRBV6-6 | CASSYSGGEKLFF
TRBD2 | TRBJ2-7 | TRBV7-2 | CASSPSGSNYEQYF
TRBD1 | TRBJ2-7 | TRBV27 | CASSLSGQGAYEQYF
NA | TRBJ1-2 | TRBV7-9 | CASSPPGGSYGYTF
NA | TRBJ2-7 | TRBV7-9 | CASSLTMSPVVEQYF
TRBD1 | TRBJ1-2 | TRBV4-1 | CASSQVGTGESNYGYTF
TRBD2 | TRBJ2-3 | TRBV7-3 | CASSLGLAGGPDTQYF
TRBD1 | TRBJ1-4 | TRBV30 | CAWIDHRDRSEKLFF
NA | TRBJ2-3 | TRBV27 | CASSLIRYTDTQYF
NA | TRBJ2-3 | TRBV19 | CASSIRDTQYF
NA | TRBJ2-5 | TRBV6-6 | CASSYRGGQETQYF
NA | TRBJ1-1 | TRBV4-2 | CASSWALSVNTEAFF
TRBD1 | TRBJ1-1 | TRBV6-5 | CASSFEGQGAQTEAFF
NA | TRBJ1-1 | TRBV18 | CASSHPHQDTEAFF
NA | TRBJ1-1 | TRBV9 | CASSGSNTEAFF
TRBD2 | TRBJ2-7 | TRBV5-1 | CASSFTSGGYEQYF